This entry lists 4 T cell receptor beta chains sequenced from one sample in a study of T cell responses to AZD1222 COVID-19 vaccine. Clones were read by immunoSEQ multiplex PCR, and TCRdb kept only the in-frame ones, dropping some. Here the sample spans fewer than 120,000 clones, 87% being singletons. The material sequenced was peripheral blood, taken on day 0 of AZD1222 vaccination. The receptor source for this set is an adult in good health.

The genes are TRBV27 and TRBJ1-2, with unresolved D. The germline gives CDR1 MNHEY, CDR2 SMNVEV (reference sequence). There are 14 residues in the CDR3. Trimming took 3 bases from V and 5 from J, leaving 13 bases between them. The CDR3 reads CASSLLGSGYGYTF. As DNA, the CDR3 is TGTGCCAGCAGTTTGTTGGGGTCCGGTTATGGCTACACCTTC.

Details on this clone: The junction departs from the called germline gene at one end, perhaps through a read error. The J gene is TRBJ1-6, the V gene TRBV28, with 9 bases matching TRBD1. The CDR3 has 14 residues. Germline V gives CDR1 MDHEN, CDR2 SYDVKM. DNA of the CDR3: TGTGCCAGCAGTCTATGGACAGGGGATTCACCCCTCCACTTT. It translates to CASSLWTGDSPLHF.

The rearrangement uses TRBV28 and TRBJ2-1, with 10 bases lining up with TRBD2. This CDR3 comprises 17 residues. Losses at the gene ends were 4 bases for V and 0 bases for J; bases not matched to a gene: 6. Looked up from germline, CDR1 is MDHEN and CDR2 is SYDVKM. The CDR3: CASSSTSSGSSYNEQFF. The CDR3 region has the DNA TGTGCCAGCAGTTCCACTTCTAGCGGGAGCTCCTACAATGAGCAGTTCTTC.

J is TRBJ2-1 and V is TRBV7-2; D is tentatively TRBD1 or TRBD2 (5 bases each). Germline CDR1 is SGHTA and CDR2 is FQGNSA. CDR3 length: 16 residues. V was cut by 5 bases and J by 3 bases, with 17 bases left in between. CDR3 in amino acids: CASSPSRGTLYNEQFF. CDR3 sequence (DNA): TGTGCCAGCAGCCCCTCCCGGGGCACACTCTACAATGAGCAGTTCTTC.